Described below is a single TCR beta chain sequence and its context. Sequenced by immunoSEQ multiplex PCR; TCRdb stores in-frame clones only, minus some. Of approximately 250,000 clones listed, roughly 80% are singletons. This sample stems from a study of blood T cell repertoires in COVID-19. The CDR3 consists of 13 residues. The V and J ends lost 3 bases and 3 bases respectively, with 8 bases between them. CDR1 and CDR2 from the germline V gene are LNHDA and SQIVND (reference sequence). Sequenced material: PBMCs or T cells enriched from blood (not recorded which). The chain is built from TRBV19 and TRBJ1-1, with unresolved D. This TCR came from a man aged 25 to 40 with acute COVID-19. This chain's CDR3 is CASSISGYTEAFF. The CDR3 bases are TGTGCCAGTAGTATTTCGGGATACACTGAAGCTTTCTTT.